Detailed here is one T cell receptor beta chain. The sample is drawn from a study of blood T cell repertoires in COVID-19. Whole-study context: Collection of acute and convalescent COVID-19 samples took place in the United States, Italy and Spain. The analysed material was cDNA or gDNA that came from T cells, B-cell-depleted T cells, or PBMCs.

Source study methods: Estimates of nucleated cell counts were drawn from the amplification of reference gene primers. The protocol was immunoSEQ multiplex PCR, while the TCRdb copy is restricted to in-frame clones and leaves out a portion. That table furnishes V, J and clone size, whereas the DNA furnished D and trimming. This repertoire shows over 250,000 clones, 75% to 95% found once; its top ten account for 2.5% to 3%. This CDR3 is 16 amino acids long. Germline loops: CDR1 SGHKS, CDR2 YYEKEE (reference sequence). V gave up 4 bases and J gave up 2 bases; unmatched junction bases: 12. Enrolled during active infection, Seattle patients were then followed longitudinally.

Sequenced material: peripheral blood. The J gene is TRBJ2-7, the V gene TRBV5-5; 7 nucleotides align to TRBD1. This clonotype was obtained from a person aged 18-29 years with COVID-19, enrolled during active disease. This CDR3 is CASSRGAQGVTYEQYF. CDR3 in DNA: TGTGCCAGCAGCCGTGGGGCTCAGGGGGTAACCTACGAGCAGTACTTC.